These 12 T cell receptor beta chains share one sample of origin, sequenced in a study of identical twins. TCRdb fed the 5' RACE reads into MiXCR, producing one record per CDR3 protein. The sample lists about 340,000 distinct CDR3 sequences, roughly an eighth seen once, with 7.2% in the top ten. The data were also submitted as part of a second study, on yellow fever vaccine responses in identical twins.

Specimen: CD8+ T cells sorted from blood. Every receptor here comes from a woman aged 18-29 years in good health.

V and J are TRBV2 and TRBJ2-1; 10 bases are a match to TRBD2. Looked up from germline, CDR1 is SNHLY and CDR2 is FYNNEI. With V trimmed by 0 bases and J by 4 bases, 6 bases remained unmatched. CDR3 length: 17 residues. The CDR3 loop reads CASSEALLAGVYNEQFF. The CDR3 DNA is TGTGCCAGCAGTGAAGCGCTTCTAGCGGGGGTGTACAATGAGCAGTTCTTC. Complete variable domain (other parts from reference TRBV2 and TRBJ2-1): EPEVTQTPSHQVTQMGQEVILRCVPISNHLYFYWYRQILGQKVEFLVSFYNNEISEKSEIFDDQFSVERPDGSNFTLKIRSTKLEDSAMYFCASSEALLAGVYNEQFFGPGTRLTVL.

The genes are TRBV5-5 and TRBJ2-5; a possible D gene is TRBD2 (6 bases). The V gene's germline CDR1 is SGHKS and CDR2 YYEKEE (reference sequence). Trimming pared 6 bases from V and 1 base from J, leaving 13 bases between. The CDR3 consists of 14 residues. The CDR3 region has the DNA TGTGCCAGCACCCTTAGCGGAGTCCAAGAGACCCAGTACTTC. It encodes CASTLSGVQETQYF.

The chain joins TRBV4-1 to TRBJ2-1; TRBD2 matches 7 bases. The germline V gene has CDR1 MGHRA and CDR2 YSYEKL. V lost 0 bases, J lost 0 bases, and 2 bases stayed unmatched. This CDR3 contains 16 residues. CDR3 sequence: CASSQDGGVSYNEQFF. In DNA, the CDR3 is TGCGCCAGCAGCCAAGATGGGGGGGTCTCCTACAATGAGCAGTTCTTC.

This clonotype appeared a few times. V usage is TRBV15 and J usage is TRBJ2-7; 10 bases agree with TRBD2. Per germline, CDR1 LNHNV and CDR2 YYDKDF (reference sequence). The J segment lost 2 bases and the V segment lost 0 bases, leaving 10 bases of the junction unmatched. CDR3 length: 18 amino acids. The CDR3 DNA reads TGTGCCACCAGCAGAGATACACTCCGGACTAGCGGAACCTACGAGCAGTACTTC. Amino acid sequence: CATSRDTLRTSGTYEQYF.

The chain employs TRBV20-1 and TRBJ2-5; 12 bases fit TRBD2. Trimming took 3 bases from V and 3 from J; bases not matched to a gene: 2. CDR1 and CDR2 (germline): DFQATT, SNEGSKA (reference sequence). The CDR3 spans 14 residues. As DNA, the CDR3 is TGCAGTGCTAGTCGGACTAGCGGGGAAGAGACCCAGTACTTC. Its translation is CSASRTSGEETQYF.

The table lists this clonotype with a few counts. The rearrangement links TRBV2 to TRBJ2-7; D is unclear. From germline, CDR1 is SNHLY and CDR2 FYNNEI. V lost 4 bases and J 0 bases, leaving 10 bases between the germline ends. CDR3 length: 14 residues. CDR3 in amino acids: CASSVTLSSYEQYF. CDR3 nucleotide sequence: TGTGCCAGCAGTGTTACCCTTTCCTCCTACGAGCAGTACTTC.

J is TRBJ2-3 and V is TRBV7-6, with TRBD2 matching 7 bases. The germline gives CDR1 SGHVS, CDR2 FNYEAQ. J gave up 0 bases and V 5 bases, and 8 bases lay outside the gene matches. The CDR3 extends over 16 amino acids. The CDR3 here is CASSNPPAGSTDTQYF. DNA for the CDR3: TGTGCCAGCAGCAACCCTCCAGCGGGGAGCACAGATACGCAGTATTTT.

The chain is built from TRBV15 and TRBJ2-5; D remains ambiguous. Germline CDR1 is LNHNV and CDR2 is YYDKDF (reference sequence). V lost 1 base and J 1 base, leaving 10 bases between the germline ends. The length of the CDR3 is 15 residues. The CDR3: CATSRGSLFQETQYF. The CDR3 DNA reads TGTGCCACCAGCAGAGGGTCCCTTTTCCAAGAGACCCAGTACTTC.

This clonotype has just a few counts. The gene calls are TRBV27 and TRBJ2-1; D is uncertain. Germline values: CDR1 MNHEY, CDR2 SMNVEV (reference sequence). The V end lost 5 bases, the J end lost 9 bases, and 11 bases lay between the germline ends. This CDR3 is 12 amino acids long. CDR3 loop: CASSIRAGEQFF. The CDR3 nucleotides read TGTGCCAGCAGTATCCGAGCAGGTGAGCAGTTCTTC.

There are a few counts of this clonotype. A clone one base away is much larger, so this may be a read error. The rearrangement uses TRBV28 and TRBJ2-2, with D uncertain. The germline V gene encodes CDR1 MDHEN and CDR2 SYDVKM. This CDR3 has 11 residues. Trimming removed 6 bases from V and 4 bases from J, with 3 bases in between. CDR3 in DNA: TGTGCCAGCAGATTCACCGGGGAGCTGTTTTTT. Translating it yields CASRFTGELFF.

This clonotype appeared many times. The chain couples TRBV7-9 to TRBJ2-7; D unresolved. Between the trimmed V and J ends, which lost 0 bases and 2 bases, there was a span of 5 bases. This CDR3 comprises 13 residues. CDR1 and CDR2 (germline): SEHNR, FQNEAQ (reference sequence). The CDR3 is CASSLASAYEQYF. In nucleotides, the CDR3 is TGTGCCAGCAGCTTAGCCTCCGCCTACGAGCAGTACTTC.

This clonotype was counted only a few times. The chain joins TRBV5-1 to TRBJ1-6; unclear D gene. This CDR3 is built from 13 residues. Germline CDR1 is SGHRS and CDR2 is YFSETQ. V lost 0 bases to trimming and J lost 9 bases, with 7 bases between them. CDR3 coding DNA: TGCGCCAGCAGCTTGGACCTCGGTTCACCCCTCCACTTT. This sequence encodes CASSLDLGSPLHF.